The 4 T cell receptor beta chains below come from one sample, sequenced in a study of blood T cell repertoires in COVID-19. Method: immunoSEQ multiplex PCR; TCRdb's copy keeps in-frame clones and lacks some. The sample holds about 69,000 clones, approximately 90% seen once. The sequencing sample was made of peripheral blood. The receptors come from a woman in her sixties or seventies with active COVID-19.

The rearrangement joins TRBV28 to TRBJ2-1; TRBD2 matches 9 bases. In germline, CDR1 is MDHEN, CDR2 SYDVKM. V gave up 5 bases and J gave up 8 bases; unmatched junction bases: 10. The CDR3 runs 15 residues. For the CDR3, the DNA is TGTGCCAGCAGTAGAATAGCGGGAGTAAACCATGAGCAGTTCTTC. It encodes CASSRIAGVNHEQFF. Together with reference TRBV28 and TRBJ2-1, the CDR3 gives the full variable domain: DVKVTQSSRYLVKRTGEKVFLECVQDMDHENMFWYRQDPGLGLRLIYFSYDVKMKEKGDIPEGYSVSREKKERFSLILESASTNQTSMYLCASSRIAGVNHEQFFGPGTRLTVL.

The chain has TRBV19 and TRBJ2-5; TRBD2 is a possible D gene (5 bases). The V gene's germline CDR1 is LNHDA and CDR2 SQIVND (reference sequence). Trimming removed 2 bases from V and 0 bases from J, with 7 bases in between. The CDR3 is 14 amino acids. For the CDR3, the DNA is TGTGCCAGTAGTATAACGACTAACCAAGAGACCCAGTACTTC. This codes for CASSITTNQETQYF.

The chain couples TRBV4-2 to TRBJ2-3, with TRBD2 matching over 9 bases. Per germline, CDR1 LGHNA and CDR2 YNFKEQ. CDR3 length: 16 amino acids. The V gene end was trimmed by 4 bases and the J gene end by 4 bases; junction bases not matched to a gene: 9. The CDR3 reads CASSPRIAGVSDTQYF. CDR3 in DNA: TGTGCCAGCAGCCCGCGGATAGCGGGAGTATCAGATACGCAGTATTTT.

The V call is TRBV5-1, the J call TRBJ2-7; 7 bases are a match to TRBD1. V lost 4 bases and J lost 6; bases outside the gene matches: 4. Germline CDR1 and CDR2: SGHRS and YFSETQ. There are 12 residues in the CDR3. The CDR3 region has the DNA TGCGCCAGCAGCCAAACAGGGGTCGAGCAGTACTTC. Amino acid sequence: CASSQTGVEQYF.